A selection of T cell receptor beta chains follows, all from one sample in a study of blood T cells in healthy people across ages. Using its own MiXCR run on the 5' RACE reads, TCRdb lists one record per CDR3 protein. The table shows 1.5 million to 2 million distinct CDR3 sequences, with under 30% occurring only once. The sequenced sample consisted of blood. The receptors derive from a woman aged 30 to 39 in good health. The CDR3 runs from the conserved cysteine through the conserved F or W. D genes are given only for firm matches. Rows may omit the clone size; those that give it use once, few, many or a size class.

>few|TRBD1|TRBV5-1|TRBJ1-2
TGCGCCAGCAGCTTGGTTGCAGGGGGTGATATTGGCTACACCTTC
CASSLVAGGDIGYTF
>few|-|TRBV29-1|TRBJ1-1
TGCAGCGCGGTGGGGGAATGGAACACTGAAGCTTTCTTT
CSAVGEWNTEAFF
>-|-|TRBV20-1|TRBJ1-3
TGCAGTGCCCCGTTATTCAGCTCTGGAAACACCATATATTTT
CSAPLFSSGNTIYF
>-|-|TRBV4-1|TRBJ1-1
TGCGCCAGCAGCCAAGAGGTAAGGAAATTCGGCACTGAAGCTTTCTTT
CASSQEVRKFGTEAFF
>few|-|TRBV9|TRBJ1-2
TGTGCCAGCAGCGCACCCGGACATCCTAACTATGGCTACACCTTC
CASSAPGHPNYGYTF
>few|-|TRBV7-2|TRBJ1-2
TGTGCCAGCAGCGGTAGGGGAGTCGGCTACACCTTC
CASSGRGVGYTF
>few|-|TRBV9|TRBJ2-3
TGTGCCAGCAGCGTAGGGTTCGAAGATACGCAGTATTTT
CASSVGFEDTQYF
>few|-|TRBV6-5|TRBJ1-2
TGTGCCAGCAGTTACGGCAGGGCGTTTGGCTACACCTTC
CASSYGRAFGYTF
>few|-|TRBV6-1|TRBJ2-3
TGTGCCAGCAGTGGGGCCTTCAAGAGCACAGATACGCAGTATTTT
CASSGAFKSTDTQYF
>many|TRBD2|TRBV5-1|TRBJ2-5
TGCGCCAGCTCGAGCGGGGGGGCCTTTTCTTGGGCCCAAGAGACCCAGTACTTC
CASSSGGAFSWAQETQYF
>-|-|TRBV6-1|TRBJ1-2
TGTGCCAGCAGTGAATCGGCAAACCGAGGGGGCTACACCTTC
CASSESANRGGYTF
>few|-|TRBV21-1|TRBJ2-5
TGTGCCAGCAGCAAGGCAGAAACTAGATTAAGAGAGACCCAGTACTTC
CASSKAETRLRETQYF
>few|-|TRBV5-5|TRBJ1-2
TGTGCCAGCAGCTCCGGGGGACACTATGGCTACACCTTC
CASSSGGHYGYTF
>few|-|TRBV5-1|TRBJ2-7
TGCGCCAGCAGCTTGGAAGAGTGGGGTGGCGCTGTCACCTACGAGCAGTACTTC
CASSLEEWGGAVTYEQYF
>many|-|TRBV5-4|TRBJ1-2
TGTGCCAGCAGCTTGAATGGGCCCTACACCTTC
CASSLNGPYTF
>-|-|TRBV20-1|TRBJ1-2
TGCAGTGCTAGAGATCGAGGGCAGGGTGCTCGCCAGGGCTACACCTTC
CSARDRGQGARQGYTF
>many|TRBD2|TRBV9|TRBJ2-7
TGTGCCAGCAGCGTAGGTGGGGGACTAGCTCCGAAGGAGCAGTACTTC
CASSVGGGLAPKEQYF
>few|TRBD2|TRBV7-2|TRBJ2-7
TGTGCCAGCAGCCGGGAGGGACTAGCGGCCTACGAGCAGTACTTC
CASSREGLAAYEQYF
>few|TRBD2|TRBV2|TRBJ2-1
TGTGCCAGCAGGCGGACTAGCGTAACCTACAATGAGCAGTTCTTC
CASRRTSVTYNEQFF
>-|TRBD1|TRBV2|TRBJ2-7
TGTGCCAGCAGTACCGGGACAGCCTTTTTTTACGAGCAGTACTTC
CASSTGTAFFYEQYF
>-|TRBD2|TRBV6-6|TRBJ2-7
TGTGCCAGCAGTTACACCAAGGCTAGCGGCGAGCAGTACTTC
CASSYTKASGEQYF
>many|-|TRBV5-1|TRBJ2-7
TGCGCCAGCAGGTTGTCGGGGAACGCTTACTACGAGCAGTACTTC
CASRLSGNAYYEQYF
>few|-|TRBV7-2|TRBJ2-7
TGTGCCAGCAGCTTCCTCGTCCTAGGACTATCCTCCTACAATGAGCAGTACTTC
CASSFLVLGLSSYNEQYF
>-|-|TRBV10-3|TRBJ2-5
TGTGCCATCAGTGAGACTCCCCCCGAATACCAAGAGACCCAGTACTTC
CAISETPPEYQETQYF
>few|-|TRBV28|TRBJ1-2
TGTGCCACTCGGGGGACTGCCACCTATGGCTACACCTTC
CATRGTATYGYTF
>-|TRBD1|TRBV12-3/TRBV12-4|TRBJ2-7
TGTGCCAGCGGGCCGACCGGGACAGTTAATTACGAGCAGTACTTC
CASGPTGTVNYEQYF
>few|-|TRBV6-5|TRBJ1-2
TGTGCCAGCTTACGGGGCATACTCTATGGCTACACCTTC
CASLRGILYGYTF
>-|-|TRBV25-1|TRBJ1-2
TGTGCCAGCAGTGATTGGGAAGGGGCGGACTATGGCTACACCTTC
CASSDWEGADYGYTF
>-|-|TRBV10-3|TRBJ1-1
TGTGCCATCAGTGATCGGGGGGAGGTGGCTGAAGCTTTCTTT
CAISDRGEVAEAFF
>few|TRBD1|TRBV19|TRBJ2-7
TGTGCCAGTAGTAGACAGGGACACCAGATCTGGTTCGAGCAGTACTTC
CASSRQGHQIWFEQYF
>-|-|TRBV12-3/TRBV12-4|TRBJ2-3
TGTGCCAGCAGCCCCAGCGAGAAAACAGATGCGCAGTATTTT
CASSPSEKTDAQYF
>many|TRBD2|TRBV5-4|TRBJ2-3
TGTGCCAGCAGCATAAGGACTAGCGGCGTTGATACGCAGTATTTT
CASSIRTSGVDTQYF